Listed below are T cell receptor beta chains from one sample, sequenced in a study of T-cell reconstitution after alpha-beta-depleted transplantation in children. TCRdb processed the PCR reads anew with MiXCR; each CDR3 protein has one entry. Of 150,000 to 250,000 distinct CDR3 sequences listed, approximately 14% are singletons. Here the sequenced sample was PBMCs from the stem cell graft donor, taken from the stem cell graft. The source is a human donor who donated a stem cell graft to a child with acute lymphoblastic leukemia. Each CDR3 is given with its conserved first and last residue. Fields, in order: J gene, V gene, clone size, D gene, CDR3 protein, CDR3 DNA. The D gene is left open where the match is weak. A row's size may be missing; if present it is once, few, many or a size class.

>TRBJ2-1|TRBV7-9|few|TRBD2
CASSFFLAGDWNEQFF
TGTGCCAGCAGCTTTTTCCTAGCGGGAGATTGGAATGAGCAGTTCTTC
>TRBJ2-2|TRBV11-1|.|.
CASSLRQENTGELFF
TGTGCCAGCAGCTTAAGACAGGAGAACACCGGGGAGCTGTTTTTT
>TRBJ1-5|TRBV20-1|many|.
CSASYQAREPQHF
TGCAGTGCTAGCTACCAGGCGAGGGAGCCCCAGCATTTT
>TRBJ1-5|TRBV5-1|many|.
CASSLDRFSQPQHF
TGCGCCAGCAGCTTGGACAGGTTTAGTCAGCCCCAGCATTTT
>TRBJ2-2|TRBV12-3/TRBV12-4|few|.
CASSPTPGPNTGELFF
TGTGCCAGCAGTCCCACCCCTGGACCGAACACCGGGGAGCTGTTTTTT
>TRBJ2-1|TRBV7-2|many|TRBD2
CASSLTSGNNEQFF
TGTGCCAGCAGCTTAACTAGCGGGAATAATGAGCAGTTCTTC
>TRBJ2-3|TRBV28|many|.
CASSFTGGAESDTQYF
TGTGCCAGCAGTTTTACCGGGGGCGCAGAGTCAGATACGCAGTATTTT
>TRBJ2-3|TRBV12-3/TRBV12-4|few|TRBD2
CASSFGGGAGKDTQYF
TGTGCCAGCAGTTTCGGGGGGGGGGCGGGCAAAGATACGCAGTATTTT
>TRBJ2-1|TRBV12-3/TRBV12-4|many|.
CASSLGGDSYNEQFF
TGTGCCAGCAGCTTAGGCGGGGACTCCTACAATGAGCAGTTCTTC
>TRBJ2-3|TRBV7-9|many|.
CASSPRGGSTDTQYF
TGTGCCAGCAGCCCCCGTGGGGGGAGCACAGATACGCAGTATTTT
>TRBJ1-6|TRBV5-1|many|TRBD1
CASSLGDREGSPLHF
TGCGCCAGCAGCTTGGGCGACAGGGAAGGTTCACCCCTCCACTTT
>TRBJ2-7|TRBV29-1|many|.
CSVEKGQGSSYEQYF
TGCAGCGTTGAAAAGGGGCAAGGGAGTTCCTACGAGCAGTACTTC
>TRBJ2-1|TRBV11-3|many|TRBD2
CASSWGLAGNNEQFF
TGTGCCAGCAGCTGGGGACTAGCGGGTAACAATGAGCAGTTCTTC
>TRBJ1-1|TRBV6-1|many|.
CASTGHPNTEAFF
TGTGCCAGCACCGGACACCCGAACACTGAAGCTTTCTTT
>TRBJ1-1|TRBV11-3|many|.
CASSFQGSGMNTEAFF
TGTGCCAGCAGCTTTCAGGGATCGGGAATGAACACTGAAGCTTTCTTT
>TRBJ1-2|TRBV5-1|.|.
CASSLGDGGPRAF
TGCGCCAGCAGCTTGGGGGACGGCGGGCCACGGGCCTTC
>TRBJ2-7|TRBV16|.|.
CASSQFRESSYEQYF
TGTGCCAGCAGCCAATTTCGGGAGAGCTCCTACGAGCAGTACTTC
>TRBJ2-7|TRBV5-1|many|.
CASQRTGRTYEQYF
TGCGCCAGCCAGCGGACGGGGCGGACCTACGAGCAGTACTTC
>TRBJ1-1|TRBV12-3/TRBV12-4|.|.
CASSGGQAEAFF
TGTGCCAGCAGTGGGGGCCAGGCTGAAGCTTTCTTT
>TRBJ2-5|TRBV20-1|.|TRBD2
CRGGLADQETQYF
TGCAGGGGGGGACTAGCGGACCAAGAGACCCAGTACTTC
>TRBJ2-2|TRBV6-4|many|TRBD1
CASSTSEGQGTPNTGELFF
TGTGCCAGCAGTACATCCGAAGGACAGGGGACCCCGAACACCGGGGAGCTGTTTTTT
>TRBJ2-2|TRBV28|many|TRBD2
CASSRGGLNTGELFF
TGTGCCAGCAGTCGGGGGGGTTTGAACACCGGGGAGCTGTTTTTT
>TRBJ2-1|TRBV5-1|many|.
CASSLAEGNNEQFF
TGCGCCAGCAGCTTGGCCGAGGGAAACAATGAGCAGTTCTTC
>TRBJ1-1|TRBV5-1|few|.
CASSTGAMNTEAFF
TGCGCCAGCAGCACCGGGGCCATGAACACTGAAGCTTTCTTT
>TRBJ1-2|TRBV28|many|.
CASSHSDGGYTF
TGTGCCAGCAGTCACAGTGATGGCGGCTACACCTTC
>TRBJ1-4|TRBV25-1|many|TRBD1
CASSESGQLNEKLFF
TGTGCCAGCAGTGAATCGGGACAGCTAAATGAAAAACTGTTTTTT
>TRBJ1-1|TRBV5-1|many|.
CASSSDSRGAEAFF
TGCGCCAGCAGCTCGGACTCACGGGGGGCTGAAGCTTTCTTT
>TRBJ2-5|TRBV5-1|many|TRBD2
CASSFFRSGRAGETQYF
TGCGCCAGCAGCTTCTTCCGGAGCGGGAGGGCCGGTGAGACCCAGTACTTC
>TRBJ2-5|TRBV12-3/TRBV12-4|many|TRBD1
CASSPRTGRETQYF
TGTGCCAGCAGTCCCCGGACAGGGCGAGAGACCCAGTACTTC
>TRBJ2-2|TRBV5-5|many|TRBD2
CASSLIGLAVNTGELFF
TGTGCCAGCAGCTTGATTGGGCTAGCGGTCAACACCGGGGAGCTGTTTTTT
>TRBJ1-3|TRBV20-1|many|.
CSARGLNGNTIYF
TGCAGTGCCCGAGGACTGAATGGAAACACCATATATTTT
>TRBJ2-1|TRBV11-2|.|.
CASSFVRGPVDEQFF
TGTGCCAGCAGCTTCGTTAGAGGGCCTGTCGATGAGCAGTTCTTC
>TRBJ1-2|TRBV18|.|.
CASSPYSGHANYGYTF
TGTGCCAGCTCGCCTTACTCGGGTCATGCTAACTATGGCTACACCTTC
>TRBJ1-2|TRBV29-1|.|TRBD1
CSVFTGDYGYTF
TGCAGCGTTTTTACAGGGGACTATGGCTACACCTTC
>TRBJ2-2|TRBV5-1|few|.
CASSSDSYTGELFF
TGCGCCAGCAGCTCCGACAGTTACACCGGGGAGCTGTTTTTT
>TRBJ2-7|TRBV20-1|many|.
CSASRSGNEQYF
TGCAGTGCATCCAGGTCTGGTAATGAGCAGTACTTC
>TRBJ2-3|TRBV5-1|many|.
CASSPDINTDTQYF
TGCGCCAGCAGCCCAGACATCAACACAGATACGCAGTATTTT
>TRBJ2-7|TRBV20-1|few|TRBD2
CSARELAGEYEQYF
TGCAGTGCTAGAGAACTAGCGGGAGAGTACGAGCAGTACTTC
>TRBJ2-5|TRBV2|.|.
CASSEEGQGRETQYF
TGTGCCAGCAGTGAAGAAGGGCAGGGGAGGGAGACCCAGTACTTC
>TRBJ1-1|TRBV5-1|many|TRBD1
CASSLGQGAYSTEAFF
TGCGCCAGCAGCTTAGGACAGGGGGCTTATAGCACTGAAGCTTTCTTT
>TRBJ2-1|TRBV20-1|many|.
CSAAPIMGGPYNEQFF
TGCAGTGCTGCCCCAATTATGGGCGGGCCGTACAATGAGCAGTTCTTC
>TRBJ2-1|TRBV28|many|TRBD2
CASSLRLAGGPPYNEQFF
TGTGCCAGCAGTTTACGACTAGCGGGAGGCCCGCCTTACAATGAGCAGTTCTTC
>TRBJ2-7|TRBV4-1|few|.
CASSQAGPGPTYF
TGCGCCAGCAGCCAAGCCGGACCGGGCCCTACCTACTTC
>TRBJ2-2|TRBV14|few|.
CASSQGWDSNTGELFF
TGTGCCAGCAGCCAAGGGTGGGACTCGAACACCGGGGAGCTGTTTTTT
>TRBJ2-3|TRBV7-6|many|TRBD2
CASSPRGETDTQYF
TGTGCCAGCAGCCCCCGGGGGGAGACAGATACGCAGTATTTT